Each of the 3 T cell receptor beta chains below was sequenced from the same sample in a study of T cell responses to AZD1222 COVID-19 vaccine. Assay: immunoSEQ multiplex PCR; the TCRdb copy retains only in-frame clones and omits some. The sample holds under 140,000 clones, approximately 94% seen once. The specimen comprised peripheral blood, sampled 28 days after the second AZD1222 dose. The receptors shown here come from an adult who received the AZD1222 COVID-19 vaccine.

J is TRBJ2-7 and V is TRBV15; D perhaps matches TRBD2 (7 bases). This CDR3 comprises 14 residues. Trimming pared 5 bases from V and 6 bases from J, leaving 17 bases between. CDR1 and CDR2 (germline): LNHNV, YYDKDF (reference sequence). CDR3 in DNA: TGTGCCACCAGCGACAGACGGGGGGCTGGCGAGCAGTACTTC. It translates to CATSDRRGAGEQYF.

The chain couples TRBV11-2 to TRBJ1-5; D is possibly TRBD1 (5 bases). CDR3 length equals 16 residues. The V end lost 4 bases, the J end lost 6 bases, and 19 bases lay between the germline ends. Germline loops: CDR1 SGHAT, CDR2 FQNNGV. CDR3: CASSSSPGGTGQPQHF. The CDR3 DNA is TGTGCCAGCAGCTCCTCGCCCGGGGGGACCGGTCAGCCCCAGCATTTT. Filled out from reference TRBV11-2 and TRBJ1-5, the complete variable domain reads EAGVAQSPRYKIIEKRQSVAFWCNPISGHATLYWYQQILGQGPKLLIQFQNNGVVDDSQLPKDRFSAERLKGVDSTLKIQPAKLEDSAVYLCASSSSPGGTGQPQHFGDGTRLSIL.

The rearrangement links TRBV7-9 to TRBJ1-5; 9 bases are a match to TRBD1. With 8 bases clipped from V and 3 bases from J, the junction kept 5 bases outside the gene matches. The germline V gene has CDR1 SEHNR and CDR2 FQNEAQ (reference sequence). The CDR3 runs to 14 residues. The CDR3 here is CASGTGTNNQPQHF. Here the CDR3 DNA reads TGTGCCAGCGGGACAGGGACGAACAATCAGCCCCAGCATTTT. The full variable domain, rest sourced from reference TRBV7-9 and TRBJ1-5, is DTGVSQNPRHKITKRGQNVTFRCDPISEHNRLYWYRQTLGQGPEFLTYFQNEAQLEKSRLLSDRFSAERPKGSFSTLEIQRTEQGDSAMYLCASGTGTNNQPQHFGDGTRLSIL.